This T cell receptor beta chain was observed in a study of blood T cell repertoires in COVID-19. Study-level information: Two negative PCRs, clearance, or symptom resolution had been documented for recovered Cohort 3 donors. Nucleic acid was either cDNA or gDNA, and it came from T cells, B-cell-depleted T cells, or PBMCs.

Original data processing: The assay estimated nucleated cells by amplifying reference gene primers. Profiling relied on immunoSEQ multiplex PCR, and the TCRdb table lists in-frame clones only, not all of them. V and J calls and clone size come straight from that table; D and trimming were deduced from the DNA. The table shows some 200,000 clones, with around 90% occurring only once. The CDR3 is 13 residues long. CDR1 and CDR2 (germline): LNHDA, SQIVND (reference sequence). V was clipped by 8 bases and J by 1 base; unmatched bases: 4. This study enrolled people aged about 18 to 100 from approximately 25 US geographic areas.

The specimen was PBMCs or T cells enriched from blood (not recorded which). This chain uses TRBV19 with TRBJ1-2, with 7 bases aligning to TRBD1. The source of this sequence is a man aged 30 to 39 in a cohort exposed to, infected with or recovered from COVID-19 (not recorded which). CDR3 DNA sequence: TGTGCCAGTTGGGACAGTTTTAACTATGGCTACACCTTC. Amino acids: CASWDSFNYGYTF.